One T cell receptor beta chain is described in this entry. Its antigen is unknown. Before any sequencing was done, the ViraFEST assay used viral peptide pools to expand antigen-specific CD4+ T cells. An approximately nine-day culture period preceded the isolation of CD4+ T cells. The person was diagnosed with PCR-confirmed SARS-CoV-2 infection between March and December 2020. Each participant received a vaccine that was either BNT162b2 or mRNA-1273, given as two doses. The CDR3 length is 16 residues. V was clipped by 1 base and J by 7 bases, with 16 bases between them. The germline V gene has CDR1 LNHNV and CDR2 YYDKDF (reference sequence). The data derive from a study of vaccination effects on CD4 cells after COVID-19. Study-level findings and limits: Among infection- and vaccine-induced clones, marked clonal contraction occurred late after vaccination.

TCRdb's table, derived via immunoSEQ multiplex PCR, lists solely in-frame clones and lacks some. This sample has approximately 16,000 clones; 76% occur once, and the top ten carry roughly 24%. The TCR originated in a human donor who had a prior SARS-CoV-2 infection. The chain carries TRBV15 and TRBJ1-4; unclear D gene. The sample was CD4+ T cells from PBMCs cultured with HCoV-NL63 spike peptides, taken after COVID-19 vaccination. In DNA form, the CDR3 reads TGTGCCACCAGCAGAGCTTCAGTTCACATGGGTGAAAAACTGTTTTTT. This codes for CATSRASVHMGEKLFF.